This passage covers 10 T cell receptor beta chains from one sample sequenced in a study of long-term antiretroviral therapy in people with HIV. Version v3.0 of the immunoSEQ assay ran at survey level. Measured with immunoSEQ multiplex PCR; TCRdb has only the in-frame clones, and not every one. The sample includes around 6,500 clones, 74% of them seen just once. This sample comprised unsorted PBMCs, obtained 0.1 years before starting antiretroviral therapy. The source is a man aged 18 to 29 with HIV.

This clone was counted once. The chain has TRBV5-5 and TRBJ2-7; no reliable D call. Between the trimmed V and J ends, which lost 0 bases and 7 bases, there was a span of 8 bases. This CDR3 has 12 amino acids. Germline V gives CDR1 SGHKS, CDR2 YYEKEE (reference sequence). CDR3 coding DNA: TGTGCCAGCAGCTTGGACGCGTGGGAGCAGTACGTC. Translated, it gives CASSLDAWEQYV.

The chain employs TRBV14 and TRBJ2-6, with D uncertain. The V end was cut by 4 bases, the J end by 3 bases, with 4 bases between. The CDR3 has 13 amino acids. Germline CDR1 reads SGHDN; CDR2 reads FVKESK. In nucleotides, the CDR3 is TGTGCCAGCAGCCTTAGTGGGGCCAACGTCCTGACTTTC. Protein sequence: CASSLSGANVLTF.

The chain employs TRBV15 and TRBJ2-5; a possible D gene is TRBD2 (7 bases). The CDR3 length is 18 residues. The V gene lost 5 bases and the J gene lost 1 base, with 23 bases spanning the gap. Germline CDR1 reads LNHNV; CDR2 reads YYDKDF (reference sequence). The CDR3 protein is CATSGERARGGFQETQYF. CDR3 coding DNA: TGTGCCACCAGCGGCGAGCGAGCCAGGGGAGGGTTCCAAGAGACCCAGTACTTC.

J is TRBJ1-1 and V is TRBV7-8; D is ambiguous. V was pared by 2 bases and J by 8 bases, with 9 bases between. Germline CDR1 is SGHVS and CDR2 is FQNEAQ. This CDR3 spans 12 amino acids. The CDR3 spells CASSLYTLEAFF. The CDR3 DNA follows: TGTGCCAGCAGCTTATATACCCTGGAAGCTTTCTTT.

The V call is TRBV9, the J call TRBJ1-5; D is ambiguous. Germline assignment: CDR1 SGDLS and CDR2 YYNGEE. V was shortened by 0 bases and J by 0 bases, with 4 bases between the two germline ends. The CDR3 extends over 14 amino acids. CDR3 sequence reads: CASSVGDSNQPQHF. CDR3 DNA sequence: TGTGCCAGCAGCGTAGGGGATAGCAATCAGCCCCAGCATTTT.

The V gene is TRBV9, the J gene TRBJ1-2, with D possibly matching TRBD1 (5 bases). V lost 0 bases and J lost 4, with 7 bases in between. Germline loops: CDR1 SGDLS, CDR2 YYNGEE. This CDR3 is built from 13 residues. The CDR3 sequence: CASSVGQGYGYTF. The CDR3 bases are TGTGCCAGCAGCGTAGGGCAGGGCTATGGCTACACCTTC.

Notes on this clone: Other DNA sequences in the same sample also yield this CDR3. This chain connects TRBV6-5 to TRBJ1-1, with D tentatively TRBD1 (5 bases). The CDR3 covers 14 residues. The germline CDR1 and CDR2 sequences are MNHEY and SVGAGI. Trimming stripped 2 bases from V and 4 bases from J, with 11 bases between. The CDR3 coding sequence is TGTGCCAGCAGTTACGCGGCAGGGCCCACTGAAGCTTTCTTT. This gives the protein CASSYAAGPTEAFF.

This sequence joins TRBV5-1 and TRBJ1-2, with 8 bases fitting TRBD1. J lost 6 bases, V lost 4 bases, and 2 bases had no gene match. Germline V gene sequence: CDR1 SGHRS, CDR2 YFSETQ. The CDR3 is 12 residues long. CDR3 in amino acids: CASSPGGDGYTF. For the CDR3, the DNA is TGCGCCAGCAGCCCAGGGGGCGATGGCTACACCTTC.

This chain links TRBV7-6 with TRBJ2-3; D is perhaps TRBD2 (5 bases). Germline assignment: CDR1 SGHVS and CDR2 FNYEAQ. Trimming took off 3 bases at V and 2 bases at J, with 12 bases between the two ends. The CDR3 has 15 residues. The CDR3 bases are TGTGCCAGCAGCTTCGGAGGTAGTCCCACAGATACGCAGTATTTT. It specifies CASSFGGSPTDTQYF.

This clone was picked up a small number of times. J is TRBJ2-5 and V is TRBV29-1, with D possibly matching TRBD1 (5 bases). The length of the CDR3 is 18 residues. The ends were cut back, 5 bases at V and 1 base at J, with 26 bases in the middle. CDR1 and CDR2 from the germline V gene are SQVTM and ANQGSEA. CDR3 in DNA: TGCAGCGTTTACCCTGATGGATGGGGCGGACCCCGCCAAGAGACCCAGTACTTC. Translation gives CSVYPDGWGGPRQETQYF.